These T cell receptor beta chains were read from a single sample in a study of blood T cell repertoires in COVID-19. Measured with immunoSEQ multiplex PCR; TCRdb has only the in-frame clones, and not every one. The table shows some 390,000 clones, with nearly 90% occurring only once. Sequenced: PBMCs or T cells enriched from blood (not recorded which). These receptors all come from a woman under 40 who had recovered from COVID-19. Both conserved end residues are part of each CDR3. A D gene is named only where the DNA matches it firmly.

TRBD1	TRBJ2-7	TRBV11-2	CASSFLGQGGYYEQYF
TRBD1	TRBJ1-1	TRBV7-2	CASSAGTGAYTEAFF
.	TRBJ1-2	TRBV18	CASSPGYWDTYGYTF
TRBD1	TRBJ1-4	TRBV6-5	CASSRTGGSEKLFF
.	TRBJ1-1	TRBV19	CASSGKGDTEAFF
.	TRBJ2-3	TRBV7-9	CASSLGSGSTDTQYF
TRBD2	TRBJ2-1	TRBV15	CATSSGGLAGLLLTSNEQFF
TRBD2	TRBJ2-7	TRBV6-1	CASSEAHSGVYEQYF
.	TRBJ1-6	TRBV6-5	CASTSPATGHSPLHF
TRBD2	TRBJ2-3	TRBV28	CASTYTLAVVTDTQYF
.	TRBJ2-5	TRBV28	CASPTRARGGQETQYF
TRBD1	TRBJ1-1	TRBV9	CASSLQPRGREAFF
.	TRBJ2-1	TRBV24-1	CATSDPTTSEQFF
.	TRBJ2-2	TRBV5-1	CASSWLGTGPNTGELFF
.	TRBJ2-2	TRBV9	CASSTLSVTGELFF
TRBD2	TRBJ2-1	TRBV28	CASRYGTTSYNEQFF
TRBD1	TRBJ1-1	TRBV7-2	CASSIRQGATEAFF
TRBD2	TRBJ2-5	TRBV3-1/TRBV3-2	CASSPARGSQETQYF
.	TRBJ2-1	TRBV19	CASSTGLYNEQFF
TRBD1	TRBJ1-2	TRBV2	CATWTGVIGYTF
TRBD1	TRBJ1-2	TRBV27	CASSPEIGTDDGYTF
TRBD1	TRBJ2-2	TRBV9	CASSGQGLNTGELFF
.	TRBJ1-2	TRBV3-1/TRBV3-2	CASSQVRGAGHIF
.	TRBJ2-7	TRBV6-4	CASTFYNF
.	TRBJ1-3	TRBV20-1	CSASLRDSGNTIYF
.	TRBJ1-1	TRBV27	CASSLGRRTEAFF
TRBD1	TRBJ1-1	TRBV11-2	CASSFDRDTEAFF
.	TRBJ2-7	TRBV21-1	CASSKVSWPLNYEQYF
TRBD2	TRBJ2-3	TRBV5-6	CASSLGGGNTDTQYF
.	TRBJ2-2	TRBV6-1	CASSGAPWGTHTGELFF